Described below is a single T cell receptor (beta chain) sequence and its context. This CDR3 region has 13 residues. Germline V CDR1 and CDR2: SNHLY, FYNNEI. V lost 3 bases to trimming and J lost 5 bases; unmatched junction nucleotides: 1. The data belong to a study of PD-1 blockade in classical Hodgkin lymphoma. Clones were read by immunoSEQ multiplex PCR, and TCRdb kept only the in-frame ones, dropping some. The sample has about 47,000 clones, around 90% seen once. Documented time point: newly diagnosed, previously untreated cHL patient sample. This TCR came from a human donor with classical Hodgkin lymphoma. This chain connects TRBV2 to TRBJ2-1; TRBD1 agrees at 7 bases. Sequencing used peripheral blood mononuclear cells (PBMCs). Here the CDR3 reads CASSDDRDNEQFF. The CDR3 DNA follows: TGTGCCAGCAGTGACGACAGGGACAATGAGCAGTTCTTC.